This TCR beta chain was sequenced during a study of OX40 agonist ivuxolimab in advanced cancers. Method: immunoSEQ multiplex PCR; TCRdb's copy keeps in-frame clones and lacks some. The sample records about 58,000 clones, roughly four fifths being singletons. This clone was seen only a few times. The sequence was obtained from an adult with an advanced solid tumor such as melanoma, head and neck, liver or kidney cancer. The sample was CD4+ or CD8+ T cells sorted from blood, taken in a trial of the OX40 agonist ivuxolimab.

CDR3 sequence: CASSGLAGSGELFF. CDR3 sequence (DNA): TGTGCCAGCAGCGGACTAGCGGGGTCCGGGGAGCTGTTTTTT. The chain employs TRBV27 and TRBJ2-2; 12 nucleotides agree with TRBD2. J was trimmed by 6 bases and V by 6 bases; bases with no gene match: 2. This CDR3 has 14 residues. CDR1 and CDR2 (germline): MNHEY, SMNVEV (reference sequence).